This T cell receptor beta chain comes out of a study of read filtering for tumor transcriptome and immune sequencing. Study-level findings and limits: The sorted CD138-negative fraction was a mixed bone marrow immune population, not purified T cells. Single-read clonotypes: about 81.9% of IR-seq clonotypes (around 3.5% of reads), around three quarters of RNA-seq clonotypes (nearly 45% of reads).

This clonotype turned up a few times. The antigen is unknown. This library used approximately 370 ng RNA and molecular barcoded adaptors spanning alpha/delta and beta/gamma chains. From the reads, TCRdb called clonotypes with MiXCR, one entry per CDR3 protein. This sample has 94,000 or so distinct CDR3 sequences, with roughly 12% found just once. Germline CDR1 and CDR2: MGHDK and SYGVNS. This CDR3 has 17 amino acids. The germline V and J ends were trimmed by 7 bases and 0 bases, with 20 bases remaining between them. The chain uses TRBV25-1 and TRBJ2-3, with D possibly matching TRBD2 (7 bases). Sequencing was carried out using a population of CD138-negative cells sorted from bone marrow. The receptor comes from a donor over 35 with multiple myeloma. The CDR3 region has the DNA TGTGCCAGCATCAACTCCCAACAGGGAGGGAGCACAGATACGCAGTATTTT. Protein: CASINSQQGGSTDTQYF.